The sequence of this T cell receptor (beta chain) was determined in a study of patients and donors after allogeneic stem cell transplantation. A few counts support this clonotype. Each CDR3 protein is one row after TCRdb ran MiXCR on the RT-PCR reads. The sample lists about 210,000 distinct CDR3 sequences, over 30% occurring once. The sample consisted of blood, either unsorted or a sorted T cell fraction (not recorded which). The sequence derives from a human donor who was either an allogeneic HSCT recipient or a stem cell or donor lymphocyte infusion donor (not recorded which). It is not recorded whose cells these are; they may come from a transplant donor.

The CDR3 DNA is TGTGCCAGCAGTTTTCAGGGGAGCTCCTACAATGAGCAGTTCTTC. Protein sequence: CASSFQGSSYNEQFF. This chain uses TRBV27 with TRBJ2-1; TRBD1 might be the D (6 bases). V lost 3 bases and J 0 bases, leaving 9 bases between the germline ends. There are 15 residues in the CDR3. Germline CDR1 reads MNHEY; CDR2 reads SMNVEV (reference sequence).